This entry concerns a single T cell receptor beta chain. This sample stems from a study of blood T cell repertoires in COVID-19. Sequenced by immunoSEQ multiplex PCR; TCRdb stores in-frame clones only, minus some. The sample includes 90,000 to 140,000 clones, approximately 82% seen only once; the top ten take 15%. The CDR3 loop spans 14 amino acids. V was cut by 4 bases and J by 6 bases, with 16 bases left in between. Germline values: CDR1 MDHEN, CDR2 SYDVKM. Input material: peripheral blood. The receptor's source is a woman at least 80 years old with acute or convalescent COVID-19. The V call is TRBV28, the J call TRBJ2-7; D may be TRBD1 (6 bases). In nucleotides, the CDR3 is TGTGCCAGCAGTTATGGAGGACAGAAGGCCGAGCAGTACTTC. This encodes CASSYGGQKAEQYF.